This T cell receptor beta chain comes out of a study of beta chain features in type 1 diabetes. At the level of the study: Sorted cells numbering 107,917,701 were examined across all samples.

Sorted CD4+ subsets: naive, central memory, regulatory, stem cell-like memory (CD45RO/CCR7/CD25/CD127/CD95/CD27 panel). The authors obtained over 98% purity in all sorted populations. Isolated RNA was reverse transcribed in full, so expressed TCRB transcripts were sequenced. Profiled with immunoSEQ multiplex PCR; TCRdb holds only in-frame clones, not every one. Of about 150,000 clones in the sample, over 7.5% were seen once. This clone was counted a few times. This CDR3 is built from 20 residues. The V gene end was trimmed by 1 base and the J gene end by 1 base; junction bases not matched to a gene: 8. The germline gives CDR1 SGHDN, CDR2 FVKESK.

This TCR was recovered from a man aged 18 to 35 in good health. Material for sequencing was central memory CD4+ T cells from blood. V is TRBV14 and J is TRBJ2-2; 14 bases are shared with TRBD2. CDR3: CASSQGIGLAGGLNTGELFF. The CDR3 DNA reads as TGTGCCAGCAGCCAAGGGATTGGACTAGCGGGAGGCCTGAACACCGGGGAGCTGTTTTTT.